This T cell receptor beta chain was retrieved from a study of T cell repertoires in cytomegalovirus infection. General study points: It was HLA-C-restricted CMV-specific TCR beta clonotypes that dominated the response ex vivo.

V lost 3 bases and J 5 bases, leaving 16 bases between the germline ends. The germline CDR1 and CDR2 sequences are SGHVS and FQNEAQ. The CDR3 is 15 amino acids. TCRdb redid the calling of the reads with MiXCR, one entry per CDR3 protein. The repertoire holds under 850,000 distinct CDR3 sequences, with around 31% as singletons. On this clonotype itself: The antigen remains unidentified.

This specimen was cultured PBMCs, taken from culture after CMV antigen stimulation. The V gene is TRBV7-8, the J gene TRBJ2-5, with no clear D. The TCR sequence derives from a human donor in good health (CMV status not recorded). Some clones in this sample may be carry-over from other donors' samples. DNA of the CDR3: TGTGCCAGCAGCTTCCTGTCAACGGTTCTTGAGACCCAGTACTTC. This encodes CASSFLSTVLETQYF.